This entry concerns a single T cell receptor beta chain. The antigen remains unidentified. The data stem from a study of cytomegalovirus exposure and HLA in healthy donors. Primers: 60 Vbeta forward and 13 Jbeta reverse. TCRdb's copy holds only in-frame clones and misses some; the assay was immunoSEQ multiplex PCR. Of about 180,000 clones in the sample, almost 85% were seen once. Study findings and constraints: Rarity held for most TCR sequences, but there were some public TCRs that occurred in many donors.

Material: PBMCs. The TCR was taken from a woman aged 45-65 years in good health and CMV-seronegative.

The CDR3 loop is CASSIMTADTQYF. The DNA of the CDR3 is TGTGCCAGCAGTATAATGACAGCGGATACGCAGTATTTT. The rearrangement links TRBV27 to TRBJ2-3; possibly TRBD1 for D (5 bases). From germline, CDR1 is MNHEY and CDR2 SMNVEV (reference sequence). CDR3 length equals 13 residues. Trimming took off 5 bases at V and 6 bases at J, with 12 bases between the two ends.